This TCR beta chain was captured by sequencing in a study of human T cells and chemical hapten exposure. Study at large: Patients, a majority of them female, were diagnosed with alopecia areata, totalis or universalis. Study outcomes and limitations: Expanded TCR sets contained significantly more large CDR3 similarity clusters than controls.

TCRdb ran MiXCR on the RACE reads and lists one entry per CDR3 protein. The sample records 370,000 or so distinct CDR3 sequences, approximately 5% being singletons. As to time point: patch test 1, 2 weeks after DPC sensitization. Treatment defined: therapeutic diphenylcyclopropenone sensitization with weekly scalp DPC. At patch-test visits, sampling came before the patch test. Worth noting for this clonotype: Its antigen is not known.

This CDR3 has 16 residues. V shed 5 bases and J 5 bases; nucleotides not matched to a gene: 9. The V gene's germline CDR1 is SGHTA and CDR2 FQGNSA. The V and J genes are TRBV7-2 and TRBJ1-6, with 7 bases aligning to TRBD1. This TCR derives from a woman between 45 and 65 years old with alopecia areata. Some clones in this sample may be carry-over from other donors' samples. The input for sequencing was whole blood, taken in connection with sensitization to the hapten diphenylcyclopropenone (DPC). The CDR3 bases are TGTGCCAGCAGCCCCTTAGGACAGGCGGATAATTCACCCCTCCACTTT. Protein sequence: CASSPLGQADNSPLHF. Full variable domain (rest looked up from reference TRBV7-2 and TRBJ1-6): GAGVSQSPSNKVTEKGKDVELRCDPISGHTALYWYRQSLGQGLEFLIYFQGNSAPDKSGLPSDRFSAERTGGSVSTLTIQRTQQEDSAVYLCASSPLGQADNSPLHFGNGTRLTVT.